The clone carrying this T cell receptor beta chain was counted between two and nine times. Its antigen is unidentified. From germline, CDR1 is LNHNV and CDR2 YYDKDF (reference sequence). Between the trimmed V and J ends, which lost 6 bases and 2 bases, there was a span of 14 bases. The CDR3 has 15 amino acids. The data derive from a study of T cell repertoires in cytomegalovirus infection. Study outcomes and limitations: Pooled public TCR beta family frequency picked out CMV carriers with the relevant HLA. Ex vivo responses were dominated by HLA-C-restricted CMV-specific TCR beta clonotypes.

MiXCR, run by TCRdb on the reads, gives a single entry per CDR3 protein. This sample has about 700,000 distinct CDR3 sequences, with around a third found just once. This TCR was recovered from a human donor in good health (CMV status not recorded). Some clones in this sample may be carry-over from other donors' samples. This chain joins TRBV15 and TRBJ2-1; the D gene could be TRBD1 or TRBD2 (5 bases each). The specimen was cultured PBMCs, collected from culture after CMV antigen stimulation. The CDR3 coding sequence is TGTGCCACCAGTCCCCGGGACCAAACCTACAATGAGCAGTTCTTC. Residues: CATSPRDQTYNEQFF.